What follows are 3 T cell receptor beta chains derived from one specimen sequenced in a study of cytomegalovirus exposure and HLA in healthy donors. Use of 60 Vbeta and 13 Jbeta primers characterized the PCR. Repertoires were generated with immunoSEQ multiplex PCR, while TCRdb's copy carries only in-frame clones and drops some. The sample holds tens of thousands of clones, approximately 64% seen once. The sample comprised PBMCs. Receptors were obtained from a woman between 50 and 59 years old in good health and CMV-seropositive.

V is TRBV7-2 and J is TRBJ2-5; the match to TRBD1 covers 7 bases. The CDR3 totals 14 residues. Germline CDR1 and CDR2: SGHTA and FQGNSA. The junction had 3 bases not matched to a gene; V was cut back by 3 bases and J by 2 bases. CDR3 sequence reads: CASSFGTAQETQYF. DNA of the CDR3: TGTGCCAGCAGCTTCGGGACAGCACAAGAGACCCAGTACTTC.

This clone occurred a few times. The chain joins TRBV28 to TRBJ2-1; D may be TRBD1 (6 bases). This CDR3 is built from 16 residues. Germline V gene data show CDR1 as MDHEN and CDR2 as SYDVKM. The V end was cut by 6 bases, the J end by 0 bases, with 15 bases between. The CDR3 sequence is CASSPWTESSYNEQFF. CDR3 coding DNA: TGTGCCAGCAGCCCCTGGACAGAGAGCTCCTACAATGAGCAGTTCTTC. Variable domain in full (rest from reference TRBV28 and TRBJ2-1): DVKVTQSSRYLVKRTGEKVFLECVQDMDHENMFWYRQDPGLGLRLIYFSYDVKMKEKGDIPEGYSVSREKKERFSLILESASTNQTSMYLCASSPWTESSYNEQFFGPGTRLTVL.

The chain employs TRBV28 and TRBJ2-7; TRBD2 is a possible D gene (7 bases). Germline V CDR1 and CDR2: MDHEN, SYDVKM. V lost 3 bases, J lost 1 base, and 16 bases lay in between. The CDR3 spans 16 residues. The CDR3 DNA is TGTGCCAGCAGTTTTAATCGGGGGGCTGGATCCTACGAGCAGTACTTC. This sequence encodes CASSFNRGAGSYEQYF.